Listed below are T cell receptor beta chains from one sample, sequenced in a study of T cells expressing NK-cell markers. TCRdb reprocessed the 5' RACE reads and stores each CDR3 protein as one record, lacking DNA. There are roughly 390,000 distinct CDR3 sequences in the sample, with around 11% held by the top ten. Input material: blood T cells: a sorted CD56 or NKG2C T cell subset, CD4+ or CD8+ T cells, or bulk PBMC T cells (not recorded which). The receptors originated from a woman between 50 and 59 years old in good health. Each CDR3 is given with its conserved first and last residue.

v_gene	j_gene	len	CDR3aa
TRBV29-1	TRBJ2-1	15	CSGNLAGGGYNEQFF
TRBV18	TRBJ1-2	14	CASSPRQANYGYTF
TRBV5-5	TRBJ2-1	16	CASSWGLQSSYNEQFF
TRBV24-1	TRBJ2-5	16	CATSDFGTGEQETQYF
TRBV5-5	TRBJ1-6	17	CASSLTPGQGRNSPLHF
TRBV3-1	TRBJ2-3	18	CASSTGTSGSIRTDTQYF
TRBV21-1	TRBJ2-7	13	CASEGRPDYEQYF
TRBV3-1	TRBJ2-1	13	CASRLAGRNEQFF
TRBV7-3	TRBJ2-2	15	CASSSTRGHPGELFF
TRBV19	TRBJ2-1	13	CASSMGQGLEQFF
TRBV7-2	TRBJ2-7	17	CASSLYHGGGSPREQYF
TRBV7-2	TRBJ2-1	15	CASSGNSGRANEQFF
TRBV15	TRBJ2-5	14	CATQTGQYQETQYF
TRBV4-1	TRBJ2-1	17	CASSRGLAGGPHNEQFF
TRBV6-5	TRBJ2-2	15	CASSIDQGYTGELFF
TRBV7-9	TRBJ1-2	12	CASSFDEYGYTF
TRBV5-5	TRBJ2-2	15	CASSLVGQQTGELFF
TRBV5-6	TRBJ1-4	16	CASSRGTSATNEKLFF
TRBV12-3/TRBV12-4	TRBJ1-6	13	CASSPRGGLPLHF
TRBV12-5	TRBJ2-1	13	CASGSQVYNEQFF
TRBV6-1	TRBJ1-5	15	CASSEADRWSQPQHF
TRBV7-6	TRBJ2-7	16	CASSLVPGLAGGEQYF
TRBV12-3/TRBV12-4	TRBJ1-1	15	CASSLFGEENTEAFF
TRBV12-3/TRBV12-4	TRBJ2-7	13	CASSFQSGVEQYF
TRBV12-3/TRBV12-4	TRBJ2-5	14	CASSPVAGQETQYF
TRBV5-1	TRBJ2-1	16	CASSPVTSGRKDEQFF
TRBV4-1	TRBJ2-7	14	CASSTSGSLYEQYF
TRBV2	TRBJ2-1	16	CASSVLGFGLNNEQFF
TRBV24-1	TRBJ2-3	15	CATSDLRLDTDTQYF
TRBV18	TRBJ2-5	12	CASSPLSETQYF
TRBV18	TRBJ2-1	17	CASSPVGNSQTYNEQFF
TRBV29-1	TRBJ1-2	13	CSVEEYGSYGYTF
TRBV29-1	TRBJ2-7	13	CSVSGTVGNEQYF
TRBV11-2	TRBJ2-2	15	CASSQGGPGTGELFF
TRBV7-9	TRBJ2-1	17	CASSPPPRARSYNEQFF
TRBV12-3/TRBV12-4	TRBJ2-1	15	CASSLAGAAPHEQFF
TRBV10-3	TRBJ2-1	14	CALARDLAYNEQFF
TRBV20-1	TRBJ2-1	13	CSLQAGGLSEQFF
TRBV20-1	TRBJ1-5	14	CSARDIGDSQPQHF
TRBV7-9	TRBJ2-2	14	CASSLGRYTGELFF
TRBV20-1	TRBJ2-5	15	CSASDGDYPQETQYF
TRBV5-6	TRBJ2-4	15	CASSPENKVKNIQYF
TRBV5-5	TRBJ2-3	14	CATSASVRTDTQYF
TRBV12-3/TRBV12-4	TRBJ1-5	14	CASTTGRVGQPQHF